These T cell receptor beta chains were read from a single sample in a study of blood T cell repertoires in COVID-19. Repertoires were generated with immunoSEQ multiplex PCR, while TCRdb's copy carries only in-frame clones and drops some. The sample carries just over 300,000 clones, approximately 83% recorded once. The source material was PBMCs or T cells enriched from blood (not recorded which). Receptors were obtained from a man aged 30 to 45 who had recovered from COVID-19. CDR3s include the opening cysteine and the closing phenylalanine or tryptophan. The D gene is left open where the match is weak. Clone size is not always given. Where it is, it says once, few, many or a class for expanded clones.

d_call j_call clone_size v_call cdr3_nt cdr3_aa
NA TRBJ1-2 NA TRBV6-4 TGTGCCAGCAGTGACTCGGAGATAGGGGTTCGGGGCTACACCTTC CASSDSEIGVRGYTF
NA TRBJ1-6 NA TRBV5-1 TGCGCCAGCAGCTTGGATAATTCCTATAATTCACCCCTCCACTTT CASSLDNSYNSPLHF
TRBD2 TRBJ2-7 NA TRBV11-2 TGTGCCAGCAGCTTAACCAGCGGGGGGGCATGGTCCTACGAGCAGTACTTC CASSLTSGGAWSYEQYF
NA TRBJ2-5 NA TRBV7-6 TGTGCCAGCAGCCTCCTCGGGGCCCAGTACTTC CASSLLGAQYF
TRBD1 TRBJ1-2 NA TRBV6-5 TGTGCCAGCAGTTTACGACAGGGGTATGGCTACACCTTC CASSLRQGYGYTF
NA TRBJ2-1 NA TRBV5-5 TGTGCCAGCAGCTTGGCCGGAGAGTTCTACAATGAGCAGTTCTTC CASSLAGEFYNEQFF
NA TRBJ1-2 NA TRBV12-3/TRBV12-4 TGTGCCAGCAGTTTCTCCCTGAGTGGCTACACCTTC CASSFSLSGYTF
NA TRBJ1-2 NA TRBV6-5 TGTGCCAGCTATACGGAGTACTATGGCTACACCTTC CASYTEYYGYTF
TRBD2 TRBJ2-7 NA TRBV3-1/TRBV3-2 TGTGCCAGCAGCCAAGCTCTAGCGGGGGGCTACGAGCAGTACTTC CASSQALAGGYEQYF
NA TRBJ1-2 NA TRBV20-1 TGCAGTGCTAGCCAACTCTATGGCTACACCTTC CSASQLYGYTF
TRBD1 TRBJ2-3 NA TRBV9 TGTGCCAGCAGCGCCGTGGGACAGTTCTACACAGATACGCAGTATTTT CASSAVGQFYTDTQYF
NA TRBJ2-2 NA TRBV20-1 TGCAGTGCCCTACGCGGATGGGAGCTGTTTTTT CSALRGWELFF
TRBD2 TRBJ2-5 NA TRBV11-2 TGTGCCAGCAGGTCTATGGGGCGGGGGCAAGAGACCCAGTACTTC CASRSMGRGQETQYF
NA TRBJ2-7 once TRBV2 TGTGCCAGCAGCCGTATCGCCTACGAGCAGTACTTC CASSRIAYEQYF
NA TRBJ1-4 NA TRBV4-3 TGCGCCAGCAGCCAAGAACGGCGGGGATTCAATGAAAAACTGTTTTTT CASSQERRGFNEKLFF
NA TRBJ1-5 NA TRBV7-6 TGTGCCAGCAGCCAAAGGGGTGGCAGGAGTAGCAATCAGCCCCAGCATTTT CASSQRGGRSSNQPQHF
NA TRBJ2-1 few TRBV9 TGTGCCAGCAGCGTAGTTTCAGGAAACAATGAGCAGTTCTTC CASSVVSGNNEQFF
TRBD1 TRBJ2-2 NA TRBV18 TGTGCCAGCTCACAGAGACAGGGGCCGAACACCGGGGAGCTGTTTTTT CASSQRQGPNTGELFF
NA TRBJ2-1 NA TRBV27 TGTGCCAGCAGTCCCCGACGGCGGTTATTTATCGAGCAGTTCTTC CASSPRRRLFIEQFF
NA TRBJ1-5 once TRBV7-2 TGTGCCAGCAGCTTACCTACGGGAAATCAGCCCCAGCATTTT CASSLPTGNQPQHF
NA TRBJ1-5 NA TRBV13 TGTGCCAGCAGCGTCAAAAATCAGCCCCAGCATTTT CASSVKNQPQHF
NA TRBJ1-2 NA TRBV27 TGTGCCAGCAGTCCATACCCCCCGGGACAAGGAAGCTACACCTTC CASSPYPPGQGSYTF
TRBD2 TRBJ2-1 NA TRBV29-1 TGCAGCGTTCGGGGGGGCCTTTCCAATGAGCAGTTCTTC CSVRGGLSNEQFF
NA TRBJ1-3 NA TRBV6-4 TGTGCCAGCAACTCCCCCAAGAACTCTGGAAACACCATATATTTT CASNSPKNSGNTIYF
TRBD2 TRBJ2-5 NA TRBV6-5 TGTGCCAGCAGGGACCCGGGACTAGGTGCGGAGACCCAGTACTTC CASRDPGLGAETQYF
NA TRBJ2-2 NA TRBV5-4 TGTGCCAGCAGCCGAGGAACAGGCGTCACGAACACCGGGGAGCTGTTTTTT CASSRGTGVTNTGELFF
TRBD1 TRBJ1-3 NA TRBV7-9 TGTGCCAGCAGCCCCCCGCGGACAGGGCAGTCGATTGGAAACACCATATATTTT CASSPPRTGQSIGNTIYF
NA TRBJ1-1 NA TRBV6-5 TGTGCCAGCAGCACCCACAAATTGGCCACTGAAGCTTTCTTT CASSTHKLATEAFF
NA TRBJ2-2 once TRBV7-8 TGTGCCAGCAGCTTAGCGGAGTTTGACAGTCGATCCGACACCGGGGAGCTGTTTTTT CASSLAEFDSRSDTGELFF
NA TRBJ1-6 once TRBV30 TGTGCCTGGAGTCCCACACAGGGCCTTTGGAACTCACCCCTCCACTTT CAWSPTQGLWNSPLHF
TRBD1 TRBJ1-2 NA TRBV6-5 TGTGCCAGCAGTTACGACGCTACAGGGGGCGCGGGTGGCTACACCTTC CASSYDATGGAGGYTF
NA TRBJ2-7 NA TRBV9 TGTGCCAGCAGCCCCGGTGAGGGTCTGTACGAGCAGTACTTC CASSPGEGLYEQYF
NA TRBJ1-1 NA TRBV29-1 TGCAGCGTTGATGGGGGGGACACTGAAGCTTTCTTT CSVDGGDTEAFF
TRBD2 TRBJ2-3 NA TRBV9 TGTGCCAGCAGCAGGTCGGGGGGTACGCAGTATTTT CASSRSGGTQYF
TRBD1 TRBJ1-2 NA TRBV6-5 TGTGCCAGCAGTTCCACCTCTGGACAGGGTGGTGGCTACACCTTC CASSSTSGQGGGYTF
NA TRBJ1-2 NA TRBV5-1 TGCGCCAGCAGCTTGGGAGACTATGGCTACACCTTC CASSLGDYGYTF
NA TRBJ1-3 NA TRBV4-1 TGCGCCAGCAGCCAAAAAGGAACCGGGACACCCTCCTCTGGAAACACCATATATTTT CASSQKGTGTPSSGNTIYF
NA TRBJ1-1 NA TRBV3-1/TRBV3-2 TGTGCCAGCAGCCCAGGTGCAGGGGCTGAAGCTTTCTTT CASSPGAGAEAFF
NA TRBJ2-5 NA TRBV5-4 TGTGCCAGCAGCTTGACGGGTAGGGGGGAGACCCAGTACTTC CASSLTGRGETQYF
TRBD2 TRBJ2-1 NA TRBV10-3 TGTGCCATCAGTGGGCTAGCGGGGGTAAGTGAGGATCAGTTCTTC CAISGLAGVSEDQFF
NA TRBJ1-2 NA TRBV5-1 TGCGCCAGCAGCTTGGCCCGGGTCGAGGACTATGGCTACACCTTC CASSLARVEDYGYTF
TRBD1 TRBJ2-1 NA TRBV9 TGTGCCAGCAGCGTCGGGACAGGGGGCATTGAGCAGTTCTTC CASSVGTGGIEQFF
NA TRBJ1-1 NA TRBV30 TGTGCCTGGACCCTTGGGGGCAGGGCCCTCACTGAAGCTTTCTTT CAWTLGGRALTEAFF
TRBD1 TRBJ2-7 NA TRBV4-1 TGCGCCAGCAGCCCACTAGGGACAGTATCTTCTTACGAGCAGTACTTC CASSPLGTVSSYEQYF
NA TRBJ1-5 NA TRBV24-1 TGTGCCACCAGTGGGGGGGTTGGTCAGCCCCAGCATTTT CATSGGVGQPQHF
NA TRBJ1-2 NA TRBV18 TGTGCCAGCTCACCAGGGGAGGGAGACTATGGCTACACCTTC CASSPGEGDYGYTF